These T cell receptor beta chains were read from a single sample in a study of shared clonotypes between healthy human individuals. Method: immunoSEQ multiplex PCR; TCRdb's copy keeps in-frame clones and lacks some. This table has hundreds of thousands of clones, 60% to 75% appearing once. The material sequenced was memory CD4+ T cells sorted from blood. The receptors stem from a woman in her thirties in good health. Each CDR3 is given with its conserved first and last residue. Fields, in order: CDR3 protein, V gene, D gene, J gene. The D gene is left open where the match is weak.

cdr3_aa: CASSQDTVKETQYF
v_call: TRBV14
d_call: -
j_call: TRBJ2-5

cdr3_aa: CASSEFKGTGIDEQYF
v_call: TRBV25-1
d_call: TRBD1
j_call: TRBJ2-7

cdr3_aa: CASSFRQGSSYEQYF
v_call: TRBV6-1
d_call: TRBD1
j_call: TRBJ2-7

cdr3_aa: CASSGDRDEQYF
v_call: TRBV25-1
d_call: TRBD1
j_call: TRBJ2-7

cdr3_aa: CSVEDWASGSSSYEQYF
v_call: TRBV29-1
d_call: TRBD2
j_call: TRBJ2-7

cdr3_aa: CATYEQYF
v_call: TRBV27
d_call: -
j_call: TRBJ2-7

cdr3_aa: CASETGFRAYQPQHF
v_call: TRBV28
d_call: -
j_call: TRBJ1-5

cdr3_aa: CAWIRRDLTGELFF
v_call: TRBV30
d_call: -
j_call: TRBJ2-2

cdr3_aa: CASSYGNSYNEQFF
v_call: TRBV5-1
d_call: -
j_call: TRBJ2-1

cdr3_aa: CASSQERTGELFF
v_call: TRBV4-2
d_call: -
j_call: TRBJ2-2

cdr3_aa: CASSQAETTIYEQYF
v_call: TRBV4-2
d_call: -
j_call: TRBJ2-7

cdr3_aa: CASSYATGGRETQYF
v_call: TRBV14
d_call: TRBD1
j_call: TRBJ2-5

cdr3_aa: CASSQAGTGRDEQYF
v_call: TRBV4-1
d_call: TRBD1
j_call: TRBJ2-7

cdr3_aa: CASSEEGLAGYNEQFF
v_call: TRBV11-2
d_call: TRBD2
j_call: TRBJ2-1

cdr3_aa: CSAREERRAFF
v_call: TRBV20-1
d_call: -
j_call: TRBJ1-1

cdr3_aa: CASSGGLASTDTQYF
v_call: TRBV5-1
d_call: TRBD2
j_call: TRBJ2-3

cdr3_aa: CASSQDPGSPLHF
v_call: TRBV4-1
d_call: -
j_call: TRBJ1-6

cdr3_aa: CASSGGTSLTETQYF
v_call: TRBV2
d_call: TRBD2
j_call: TRBJ2-5

cdr3_aa: CASSLTSAGVKNEQYF
v_call: TRBV5-1
d_call: TRBD2
j_call: TRBJ2-7

cdr3_aa: CASSIGTENYGYTF
v_call: TRBV19
d_call: TRBD1
j_call: TRBJ1-2

cdr3_aa: CASSEHRGELFF
v_call: TRBV10-2
d_call: -
j_call: TRBJ2-2

cdr3_aa: CASSPRVGGREGYEQYF
v_call: TRBV5-1
d_call: TRBD2
j_call: TRBJ2-7

cdr3_aa: CSVYQGTAYGYTF
v_call: TRBV29-1
d_call: -
j_call: TRBJ1-2

cdr3_aa: CASSTDRAEQPQHF
v_call: TRBV6-5
d_call: TRBD1
j_call: TRBJ1-5

cdr3_aa: CASSEGQAVGNTIYF
v_call: TRBV5-4
d_call: TRBD1
j_call: TRBJ1-3

cdr3_aa: CASSLANGGIYEQYF
v_call: TRBV11-2
d_call: -
j_call: TRBJ2-7

cdr3_aa: CASSAPLAGAPYEQYF
v_call: TRBV10-2
d_call: TRBD2
j_call: TRBJ2-7

cdr3_aa: CASQGLGLTGELFF
v_call: TRBV2
d_call: -
j_call: TRBJ2-2

cdr3_aa: CASSLATALLQETQYF
v_call: TRBV5-1
d_call: -
j_call: TRBJ2-5

cdr3_aa: CASLSHGLDDEQFF
v_call: TRBV28
d_call: TRBD2
j_call: TRBJ2-1

cdr3_aa: CAWSRPGAGGAWEQFF
v_call: TRBV30
d_call: TRBD2
j_call: TRBJ2-1

cdr3_aa: CASSTTGATGELFF
v_call: TRBV25-1
d_call: -
j_call: TRBJ2-2

cdr3_aa: CASSQRGSVYNEQFF
v_call: TRBV4-1
d_call: -
j_call: TRBJ2-1

cdr3_aa: CASSYQRSSYEQYF
v_call: TRBV6-5
d_call: -
j_call: TRBJ2-7

cdr3_aa: CASSLGTGGDTQYF
v_call: TRBV5-1
d_call: TRBD1
j_call: TRBJ2-3

cdr3_aa: CASRRGQVDGRGAAGELFF
v_call: TRBV5-4
d_call: TRBD1
j_call: TRBJ2-2

cdr3_aa: CASSPRGRGSSYEQYF
v_call: TRBV5-1
d_call: -
j_call: TRBJ2-7

cdr3_aa: CASSNDYGYTF
v_call: TRBV28
d_call: -
j_call: TRBJ1-2

cdr3_aa: CASSPPDLTDTQYF
v_call: TRBV5-1
d_call: -
j_call: TRBJ2-3

cdr3_aa: CASMKTQYF
v_call: TRBV10-1
d_call: -
j_call: TRBJ2-5

cdr3_aa: CASSDQLAGSNQPQHF
v_call: TRBV2
d_call: -
j_call: TRBJ1-5

cdr3_aa: CASSWGQGAEDTQYF
v_call: TRBV19
d_call: TRBD1
j_call: TRBJ2-3

cdr3_aa: CASTLQGAAASGRAWFF
v_call: TRBV27
d_call: TRBD2
j_call: TRBJ2-1

cdr3_aa: CASSLSGPRDEQFF
v_call: TRBV28
d_call: -
j_call: TRBJ2-1

cdr3_aa: CASSPAGGSESTEAFF
v_call: TRBV21-1
d_call: -
j_call: TRBJ1-1